The rows below give T cell receptor beta chains drawn from one sample of a study of blood T cell repertoires in COVID-19. Here immunoSEQ multiplex PCR was the method, and the copy in TCRdb shows in-frame clones only, minus some. The sample has tens of thousands of clones, about 83% seen once; the top ten hold approximately 16%. Specimen: peripheral blood. These receptors were taken from a man aged 35-49 years with acute or convalescent COVID-19. The CDR3 runs from the conserved cysteine through the conserved F or W. The D gene is left open where the match is weak. Expanded clones are given a class, and other clones once, few, many or no size at all.

size	D	V	J	DNA	CDR3
.	TRBD1	TRBV7-9	TRBJ1-1	TGTGCCAGCAGCCTGGGACAGGAGAACACTGAAGCTTTCTTT	CASSLGQENTEAFF
.	.	TRBV5-4	TRBJ2-1	TGTGCCAGCAGCCTCAAAATAACGACTGACTACAATGAGCAGTTCTTC	CASSLKITTDYNEQFF
.	TRBD2	TRBV7-2	TRBJ2-3	TGTGCCAGCAGCTTAGCCCATTTTACTAGCGGGAGAGTAAAGGACACAGATACGCAGTATTTT	CASSLAHFTSGRVKDTDTQYF
.	.	TRBV5-1	TRBJ1-6	TGCGCCAGCAGCCTACAGGGACCGTCAAGCTCCTATAATTCACCCCTCCACTTT	CASSLQGPSSSYNSPLHF
.	.	TRBV11-2	TRBJ1-1	TGTGCCAGCAGCGAAGGGACTGCCAACACTGAAGCTTTCTTT	CASSEGTANTEAFF
few	TRBD1	TRBV5-6	TRBJ1-1	TGTGCCAGCAGGGGACAGGTGGGTTGGACTGAAGCTTTCTTT	CASRGQVGWTEAFF
.	.	TRBV11-2	TRBJ1-2	TGTGCCAGCAGCTCGACAGGACGGAGCGGCTACACCTTC	CASSSTGRSGYTF
.	.	TRBV9	TRBJ1-1	TGTGCCAGCAGCGTAAGGGGGGAGGGCACTGAAGCTTTCTTT	CASSVRGEGTEAFF
once	.	TRBV19	TRBJ1-5	TGTGCCAGTAGTATACCCCACAATCGTGCAGGGTCAGGCAATCAGCCCCAGCATTTT	CASSIPHNRAGSGNQPQHF
.	.	TRBV5-1	TRBJ2-3	TGCGCCAGCAGTCACAGGGACACAGATACGCAGTATTTT	CASSHRDTDTQYF
.	TRBD2	TRBV25-1	TRBJ2-1	TGTGCCAGCAGTGAAGGGGCGGGACTAGCGGGAGTGGGGAGCGAGCAGTTCTTC	CASSEGAGLAGVGSEQFF
.	TRBD1	TRBV5-4	TRBJ2-7	TGTGCCACCCAGGGGGGACAGGGCTCCTACGAGCAGTACTTC	CATQGGQGSYEQYF
.	TRBD1	TRBV3-1/TRBV3-2	TRBJ1-2	TGTGCCAGCAGCCGCGAGGGACAGAGTCATGACTACACCTTC	CASSREGQSHDYTF
once	.	TRBV24-1	TRBJ2-2	TGTGCCACCAGTGAAACCGGGTCTACCGGGGAGCTGTTTTTT	CATSETGSTGELFF
.	TRBD1	TRBV9	TRBJ1-4	TGTGCCAGCAGCACGCGGACAGGGGAGTATGAAAAACTGTTTTTT	CASSTRTGEYEKLFF
.	.	TRBV5-8	TRBJ1-5	TGTGCCAGCAGCCGTAGACAGACCTCAAATCAGCCCCAGCATTTT	CASSRRQTSNQPQHF
.	TRBD1	TRBV6-1	TRBJ1-4	TGTGCCAGCAGTGAATATTACGGGACAGGGAGAGAAAAACTGTTTTTT	CASSEYYGTGREKLFF
.	.	TRBV18	TRBJ2-2	TGTGCCAGCTCACCAGAAGGGAGAGCGCACACCGGGGAGCTGTTTTTT	CASSPEGRAHTGELFF
.	.	TRBV7-9	TRBJ1-1	TGTGCCAGCAGCTCCACAGAAAACACTGAAGCTTTCTTT	CASSSTENTEAFF
.	.	TRBV2	TRBJ2-7	TGTGCCAGCAAAGGACAGACGAAGCTCTACGAGCAGTACTTC	CASKGQTKLYEQYF
.	TRBD2	TRBV3-1/TRBV3-2	TRBJ2-5	TGTGCCAGCAGCCAAGAAGGTAGCGGGGGGCCCGGAGAGACCCAGTACTTC	CASSQEGSGGPGETQYF
.	.	TRBV12-5	TRBJ1-1	TGTGCTAGTGGTTTGGAACCGAGGACTGAAGCTTTCTTT	CASGLEPRTEAFF
few	.	TRBV6-5	TRBJ2-6	TGTGCCAGCAGTCAGGGGCCTGGGGCCAACGTCCTGACTTTC	CASSQGPGANVLTF
.	.	TRBV9	TRBJ1-2	TGTGCCAGCACCGGAGGGGGGGCCCAGCCTAACTATGGCTACACCTTC	CASTGGGAQPNYGYTF
.	.	TRBV2	TRBJ1-1	TGTGCCAGCAAATACAGTCGAAACACTGAAGCTTTCTTT	CASKYSRNTEAFF
.	.	TRBV5-1	TRBJ2-3	TGCGCCAGCAGCCGAATTCCCGGGACAGATACGCAGTATTTT	CASSRIPGTDTQYF
.	.	TRBV24-1	TRBJ2-5	TGTGCCACCAGTGATGCCGGGACTTGGGAGACCCAGTACTTC	CATSDAGTWETQYF
.	.	TRBV3-1/TRBV3-2	TRBJ1-2	TGTGCCAGCAGCCCTCGGGGGGCAGGGTATGGCTACACCTTC	CASSPRGAGYGYTF
.	TRBD1	TRBV27	TRBJ1-2	TGTGCCAGCAGTCCCCGCGTCCCGGGACAGGGAGACTATGGCTACACCTTC	CASSPRVPGQGDYGYTF
.	.	TRBV11-2	TRBJ1-1	TGTGCCAGCAGCTGGGCCGGCACTGAAGCTTTCTTT	CASSWAGTEAFF
.	TRBD2	TRBV6-6	TRBJ2-5	TGTGCCAGCAGTTTATTGGGAGGGGAGACCCAGTACTTC	CASSLLGGETQYF
.	.	TRBV6-5	TRBJ1-4	TGTGCCAGCAGGGGCTCCCCAACTAATGAAAAACTGTTTTTT	CASRGSPTNEKLFF